The sequence of this TCR beta chain was determined in a study of OX40 agonist ivuxolimab in advanced cancers. Study results and caveats: The authors also found low normalized T-cell clonal expansion in some nonresponders. In the 0.1 to 3.0 mg/kg range, CD4+ and CD8+ blood T cells had expanded clonally by week 6. The mean number of expanded clones was higher in CD8+ T cells than in CD4+.

Using immunoSEQ multiplex PCR, the repertoire was profiled, and TCRdb retains in-frame clones only, with some absent. The sample carries around 86,000 clones, more than 80% recorded once. Per germline, CDR1 LNHDA and CDR2 SQIVND (reference sequence). The CDR3 contains 14 residues. Trimming took off 2 bases at V and 7 bases at J, with 12 bases between the two ends. Concerning this clone itself: Its antigen is unknown.

Sequenced here: CD4+ or CD8+ T cells sorted from blood, sampled in a trial of the OX40 agonist ivuxolimab. V gene TRBV19 combines with J gene TRBJ1-5, with D hard to call. The TCR sequence derives from an adult with an advanced solid tumor such as melanoma, head and neck, liver or kidney cancer. This chain's CDR3 is CASSIKGKVQPQHF. CDR3 bases: TGTGCCAGTAGTATAAAGGGTAAGGTACAGCCCCAGCATTTT.